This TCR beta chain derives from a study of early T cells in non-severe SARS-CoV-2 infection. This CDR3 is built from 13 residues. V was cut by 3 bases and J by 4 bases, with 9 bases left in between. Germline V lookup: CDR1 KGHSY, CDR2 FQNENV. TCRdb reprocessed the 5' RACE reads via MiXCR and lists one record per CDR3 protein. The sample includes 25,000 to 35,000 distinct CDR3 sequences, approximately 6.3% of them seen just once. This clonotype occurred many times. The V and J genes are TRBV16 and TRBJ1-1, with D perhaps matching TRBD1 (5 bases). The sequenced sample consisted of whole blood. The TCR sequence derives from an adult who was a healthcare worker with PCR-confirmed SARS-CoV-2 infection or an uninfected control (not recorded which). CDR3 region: CASSHQQGTEAFF. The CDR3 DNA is TGTGCCAGCAGCCATCAGCAGGGCACTGAAGCTTTCTTT.